The present entry profiles one T cell receptor (beta chain) with its context. The antigen remains undetermined. Adults of Caucasian background living in Nashville, Tennessee made up all donors. This CDR3 region has 17 residues. CDR1 and CDR2 (germline): SGHDT, YYEEEE. The V segment lost 0 bases and the J segment 3 bases; nucleotides outside the gene matches: 4. This specimen belongs to a study of shared clonotypes between healthy human individuals. About the research overall: Three plates each covered CD4 naive and memory; CD8 naive two, CD8 memory one. Findings of the study overall: Sequencing depth was expected to affect clonotype sharing among donors.

Sequencing used immunoSEQ multiplex PCR; TCRdb keeps in-frame clones, though not all of them. Altogether 950,000 to 1,300,000 clones are present, about 74% being singletons, with the ten largest covering over 1.3%. Material for sequencing was memory CD4+ T cells sorted from blood. Subset meaning: CD45RA-negative fraction. V gene TRBV5-6 combines with J gene TRBJ2-2; 11 nucleotides align to TRBD2. The TCR originated in a man younger than 35 in good health. CDR3 sequence reads: CASSLVLAGAYTGELFF. The CDR3, as DNA: TGTGCCAGCAGCTTGGTACTAGCGGGGGCCTACACCGGGGAGCTGTTTTTT.